The following is a T cell receptor (beta chain) sequence with its context. Per the germline V gene, CDR1 is PRHDT and CDR2 is FYEKMQ (reference sequence). The CDR3 is 16 residues long. V lost 2 bases and J lost 8; bases outside the gene matches: 12. This record belongs to a study of blood T cell repertoires in COVID-19. TCRdb's table, derived via immunoSEQ multiplex PCR, lists solely in-frame clones and lacks some. Altogether about 35,000 clones are present, around 83% being singletons, with the ten largest covering 44%. The chain couples TRBV13 to TRBJ2-1, with 7 bases fitting TRBD1. This clonotype was sampled from a man in his 60s with active or convalescent COVID-19. Material: peripheral blood. DNA of the CDR3: TGTGCCAGCAGCTTAATCACAGGGGATGTATTCGATGAGCAGTTCTTC. It is translated as CASSLITGDVFDEQFF.